These 25 T cell receptor beta chains came from one sample sequenced in a study of Ad26.COV2.S vaccination and SARS-CoV-2 variants. Described treatment: some 19 received Ad26.COV2.S at low or high dose, single or two shots; several received placebo; per-sample allocation not given. Day 63 after the first injection of vaccine or placebo was the sampling time. TCRdb's table, derived via immunoSEQ multiplex PCR, lists solely in-frame clones and lacks some. The sample shows roughly 460,000 clones, approximately 90% of them seen only once. Material: peripheral blood, obtained in a trial of Ad26.COV2.S vaccine versus placebo. These receptors were taken from a person between 18 and 65 years old who received the Ad26.COV2.S COVID-19 vaccine or a placebo.

The count of this clone is one. The chain combines TRBV11-2 with TRBJ2-1; 10 bases line up with TRBD2. This CDR3 region has 18 residues. Germline CDR1 and CDR2: SGHAT and FQNNGV. V lost 2 bases and J lost 2; bases outside the gene matches: 9. CDR3 protein: CASSLSGASGSPYNEQFF. DNA of the CDR3: TGTGCCAGCAGCTTAAGCGGAGCTAGCGGGAGTCCCTACAATGAGCAGTTCTTC.

CDR3 protein: CASSSTSGRVGEKLFF. CDR3 coding DNA: TGTGCCAGCAGCTCGACGTCGGGCAGGGTGGGTGAAAAACTGTTTTTT. The gene calls are TRBV11-2 and TRBJ1-4; TRBD1 is a possible D gene (5 bases). V was pared by 4 bases and J by 7 bases, with 19 bases between. This CDR3 spans 16 amino acids. CDR1 SGHAT and CDR2 FQNNGV come from the germline V gene.

The gene calls are TRBV28 and TRBJ1-1, with no clear D. CDR1 is MDHEN, CDR2 SYDVKM, per germline. The CDR3 covers 11 residues. V lost 6 bases, J lost 7 bases, and 9 bases lay in between. CDR3 in DNA: TGTGCCAGCAGGTCCCATAATGAAGCTTTCTTT. This gives the protein CASRSHNEAFF. The full variable domain, completed using reference TRBV28 and TRBJ1-1, is DVKVTQSSRYLVKRTGEKVFLECVQDMDHENMFWYRQDPGLGLRLIYFSYDVKMKEKGDIPEGYSVSREKKERFSLILESASTNQTSMYLCASRSHNEAFFGQGTRLTVV.

The gene calls are TRBV6-5 and TRBJ1-2; TRBD1 agrees at 10 bases. V dropped 7 bases and J dropped 7; count of bases not matched to a gene: 9. The length of the CDR3 is 14 residues. CDR1 and CDR2 (germline): MNHEY, SVGAGI. The CDR3 here is CASNHGTGAVGYTF. In DNA, the CDR3 is TGTGCCAGCAACCACGGGACAGGGGCTGTTGGCTACACCTTC.

V usage is TRBV7-8 and J usage is TRBJ2-4; 7 nucleotides match TRBD1. The CDR3 covers 12 residues. Germline V gives CDR1 SGHVS, CDR2 FQNEAQ. V lost 6 bases to trimming and J lost 10 bases; unmatched junction nucleotides: 6. CDR3 loop: CASSRQGRIQYF. The CDR3 DNA reads TGTGCCAGCAGTCGACAGGGTCGGATTCAGTACTTC.

V and J are TRBV14 and TRBJ1-6; D gene uncertain. The CDR3 contains 15 residues. Trimming took off 0 bases at V and 7 bases at J, with 10 bases between the two ends. Germline V gene data show CDR1 as SGHDN and CDR2 as FVKESK. CDR3 region: CASSQDFVGNSPLHF. CDR3 bases: TGTGCCAGCAGCCAAGACTTCGTGGGCAATTCACCCCTCCACTTT.

V and J are TRBV5-1 and TRBJ1-2, with 7 bases fitting TRBD1. The CDR3 has 13 amino acids. The J segment lost 5 bases and the V segment lost 0 bases, leaving 1 base of the junction unmatched. CDR1 and CDR2 from the germline V gene are SGHRS and YFSETQ. CDR3 sequence reads: CASSLAGQYGYTF. The CDR3 region has the DNA TGCGCCAGCAGCTTGGCGGGACAGTATGGCTACACCTTC.

This chain uses TRBV2 with TRBJ2-7; D is uncertain. Per the germline V gene, CDR1 is SNHLY and CDR2 is FYNNEI. Trimming took 2 bases from V and 2 from J, leaving 22 bases between them. The CDR3 is 18 amino acids. CDR3 in amino acids: CASSETGPAKLLTYEQYF. The CDR3 nucleotides read TGTGCCAGCAGTGAAACCGGACCGGCCAAGCTTCTAACCTACGAGCAGTACTTC.

V and J are TRBV18 and TRBJ1-1, with D maybe TRBD1 (5 bases). The CDR3 is made up of 16 amino acids. V was clipped by 5 bases and J by 4 bases, with 20 bases between them. Germline V gene lookup returns CDR1 KGHSH and CDR2 LQKENI. This CDR3 is CASSSRGVVGSTEAFF. CDR3 nucleotide sequence: TGTGCCAGCTCAAGTCGGGGGGTTGTTGGGTCCACTGAAGCTTTCTTT. Together with reference TRBV18 and TRBJ1-1, the CDR3 gives the full variable domain: NAGVMQNPRHLVRRRGQEARLRCSPMKGHSHVYWYRQLPEEGLKFMVYLQKENIIDESGMPKERFSAEFPKEGPSILRIQQVVRGDSAAYFCASSSRGVVGSTEAFFGQGTRLTVV.

The chain links TRBV10-3 to TRBJ1-3, with a possible D match to TRBD1 (6 bases). The CDR3 spans 14 residues. V was cut by 4 bases and J by 0 bases, with 7 bases left in between. Looked up from germline, CDR1 is ENHRY and CDR2 is SYGVKD. CDR3 protein: CAISAGDSGNTIYF. CDR3 coding DNA: TGTGCCATCAGTGCAGGGGACTCTGGAAACACCATATATTTT.

V is TRBV20-1 and J is TRBJ2-3; D gene unclear. The CDR3 has 11 amino acids. The V gene lost 6 bases and the J gene lost 2 bases, with 6 bases spanning the gap. Per germline, CDR1 DFQATT and CDR2 SNEGSKA (reference sequence). CDR3 amino acids: CSAYNTDTQYF. DNA of the CDR3: TGCAGTGCGTACAACACAGATACGCAGTATTTT.

The rearrangement links TRBV11-2 to TRBJ2-3; the D gene is possibly TRBD2 (5 bases). The CDR3 extends over 11 amino acids. Trimming took off 5 bases at V and 8 bases at J, with 8 bases between the two ends. Germline CDR1 SGHAT, CDR2 FQNNGV. In DNA, the CDR3 is TGTGCCAGCAGCACGGGGAGTACGCAGTATTTT. Protein: CASSTGSTQYF.

In its sample, this clone was seen once. The chain recombines TRBV5-4 with TRBJ1-2; D gene uncertain. The CDR3 contains 14 residues. In germline, CDR1 is SGHNT, CDR2 YYREEE (reference sequence). V lost 0 bases to trimming and J lost 1 base, with 7 bases between them. CDR3 loop: CASSLAKLNYGYTF. As DNA, the CDR3 is TGTGCCAGCAGCTTGGCCAAGCTTAACTATGGCTACACCTTC.

This clone was detected only once. V usage is TRBV19 and J usage is TRBJ1-1, with 7 bases identical to TRBD1. The CDR3 length is 15 residues. The V and J ends lost 7 bases and 4 bases, in that order; junction bases with no gene match: 12. Germline CDR1 reads LNHDA; CDR2 reads SQIVND (reference sequence). In DNA form, the CDR3 reads TGTGCCAGTACCAGTAGACACAGGGGTGTCACTGAAGCTTTCTTT. It specifies CASTSRHRGVTEAFF.

The chain uses TRBV7-2 and TRBJ1-1; no reliable D call. The CDR3 extends over 13 amino acids. Trimming stripped 8 bases from V and 5 bases from J, with 15 bases between. Looked up from germline, CDR1 is SGHTA and CDR2 is FQGNSA. This CDR3 reads CASSWSSGTEAFF. The CDR3 DNA follows: TGTGCCAGCTCATGGTCCAGTGGGACTGAAGCTTTCTTT.

The chain combines TRBV11-3 with TRBJ2-7, with D tentatively TRBD1 (6 bases). The CDR3 totals 18 residues. Germline V gene data show CDR1 as SGHNT and CDR2 as YENEEA. Trimming pared 1 base from V and 3 bases from J, leaving 22 bases between. The CDR3 sequence: CASSLVARYRVVLYEQYF. For the CDR3, the DNA is TGTGCCAGCAGCTTAGTGGCTCGGTACAGGGTCGTGCTCTACGAGCAGTACTTC.

The V and J genes are TRBV28 and TRBJ2-2; 12 bases are a match to TRBD2. The V gene end was trimmed by 1 base and the J gene end by 7 bases; junction bases not matched to a gene: 7. The CDR3 is 17 residues long. Germline lookup yields CDR1 MDHEN and CDR2 SYDVKM. The CDR3 DNA reads as TGTGCCAGCAGTTTATCGACTAGCGGGAGCCTTTTCGGGGAGCTGTTTTTT. This codes for CASSLSTSGSLFGELFF.

This chain connects TRBV2 to TRBJ2-7; no firm D call. Germline values: CDR1 SNHLY, CDR2 FYNNEI. The CDR3 has 14 residues. V was cut by 7 bases and J by 6 bases, with 19 bases left in between. CDR3 residues: CASTYRVLLSEQYF. The CDR3 bases are TGTGCCAGCACGTATAGGGTTCTGCTTTCCGAGCAGTACTTC. Combining the CDR3 with reference TRBV2 and TRBJ2-7 gives the whole variable domain EPEVTQTPSHQVTQMGQEVILRCVPISNHLYFYWYRQILGQKVEFLVSFYNNEISEKSEIFDDQFSVERPDGSNFTLKIRSTKLEDSAMYFCASTYRVLLSEQYFGPGTRLTVT.

This clone was picked up a small number of times. The rearrangement uses TRBV2 and TRBJ2-2; D remains unclear. With 4 bases removed from V and 0 bases from J, the gap between germline ends came to 9 bases. This CDR3 has 15 residues. Germline V gene lookup returns CDR1 SNHLY and CDR2 FYNNEI. The CDR3 region has the DNA TGTGCCAGCAGTGGACCCCAATCGAACACCGGGGAGCTGTTTTTT. This translates into CASSGPQSNTGELFF.

The J gene is TRBJ2-5, the V gene TRBV7-2; D is unresolved. This CDR3 spans 14 amino acids. The germline CDR1 and CDR2 sequences are SGHTA and FQGNSA. Trimming pared 1 base from V and 5 bases from J, leaving 11 bases between. The CDR3: CASSLGRSRETQYF. DNA for the CDR3: TGTGCCAGCAGCTTAGGGCGCAGTAGGGAGACCCAGTACTTC.

V gene TRBV28 combines with J gene TRBJ2-7; perhaps TRBD1 as D (8 bases). This CDR3 comprises 16 residues. Germline CDR1 MDHEN, CDR2 SYDVKM. V was trimmed by 7 bases and J by 4 bases, leaving 23 bases between them. CDR3 residues: CASKIQGAEGLYEQYF. The CDR3 DNA sequence: TGTGCCAGCAAAATCCAGGGGGCAGAGGGACTATACGAGCAGTACTTC.

This clone was observed a single time. This specimen includes other DNA sequences encoding the same CDR3. The rearrangement links TRBV30 to TRBJ2-7; unclear D gene. Trimming removed 0 bases from V and 1 base from J, with 4 bases in between. Germline values: CDR1 GTSNPN, CDR2 SVGIG (reference sequence). The CDR3 covers 12 residues. This CDR3 reads CAWSVGSYEQYF. The CDR3 DNA sequence: TGTGCCTGGAGTGTTGGGTCCTACGAGCAGTACTTC. Full variable domain (missing parts from reference TRBV30 and TRBJ2-7): SQTIHQWPATLVQPVGSPLSLECTVEGTSNPNLYWYRQAAGRGLQLLFYSVGIGQISSEVPQNLSASRPQDRQFILSSKKLLLSDSGFYLCAWSVGSYEQYFGPGTRLTVT.

The rearrangement joins TRBV19 to TRBJ2-4, with TRBD1 matching 8 bases. The junction had 7 bases not matched to a gene; V was cut back by 6 bases and J by 0 bases. Germline CDR1 LNHDA, CDR2 SQIVND (reference sequence). The CDR3 totals 16 residues. The CDR3 sequence is CASSPGTGGAKNIQYF. The CDR3 DNA follows: TGTGCCAGTAGCCCCGGGACAGGAGGAGCCAAAAACATTCAGTACTTC.

This clone was found once. The J gene is TRBJ2-6, the V gene TRBV27; 9 bases align to TRBD1. The CDR3 totals 19 residues. Germline V gene sequence: CDR1 MNHEY, CDR2 SMNVEV (reference sequence). V trimming: 5 bases; J trimming: 1 base; junction bases outside the gene matches: 12. The CDR3 region has the DNA TGTGCCAGCAGTCCCCGGGACAGGGTTCTATTATCTGGGGCCAACGTCCTGACTTTC. It specifies CASSPRDRVLLSGANVLTF.

Of note for this clone: The sample carries other DNA sequences with the same CDR3. The chain combines TRBV27 with TRBJ2-3; possibly TRBD1 for D (5 bases). The CDR3 spans 13 residues. Looked up from germline, CDR1 is MNHEY and CDR2 is SMNVEV (reference sequence). With 3 bases removed from V and 1 base from J, the gap between germline ends came to 5 bases. CDR3 DNA sequence: TGTGCCAGCAGTTTCAGGGGCACAGATACGCAGTATTTT. Residues: CASSFRGTDTQYF.